These 10 T cell receptor beta chains share one sample of origin, sequenced in a study of CD8+CD57+ T cells in acquired aplastic anemia. Genomic DNA, serving as template, underwent TCR beta VDJ and CDR3 profiling. TCRdb reprocessed the reads with MiXCR, giving one entry per CDR3 protein. Among hundreds of thousands of distinct CDR3 sequences listed, under 80% were seen once. Sequences were obtained from sorted CD4+, CD8+, or CD8+CD57+ T cells (not recorded which) from PBMCs. These receptors came from a human donor in good health, serving as a control.

CDR3 sequence: CASSEDRGTEAFF. The CDR3 nucleotides read TGTGCCAGCAGTGAAGACCGGGGCACTGAAGCTTTCTTT. The J gene is TRBJ1-1, the V gene TRBV4-2; no reliable D call. Germline CDR1 is LGHNA and CDR2 is YNFKEQ. The germline V and J ends were trimmed by 6 bases and 4 bases, with 12 bases remaining between them. This CDR3 comprises 13 residues.

At least ten counts were recorded for this clonotype. The genes are TRBV9 and TRBJ2-7; TRBD1 aligns across 7 bases. The V gene end was trimmed by 0 bases and the J gene end by 2 bases; junction bases not matched to a gene: 5. The length of the CDR3 is 15 residues. In germline, CDR1 is SGDLS, CDR2 YYNGEE. The CDR3 DNA sequence: TGTGCCAGCAGCGTAGGGCAGGGGGAACCCTACGAGCAGTACTTC. Its protein is CASSVGQGEPYEQYF.

This clonotype was observed at least ten times. The rearrangement uses TRBV20-1 and TRBJ1-4; D unresolved. CDR1 is DFQATT and CDR2 is SNEGSKA in the germline V gene (reference sequence). The CDR3 length is 12 residues. Between the trimmed V and J ends, which lost 2 bases and 5 bases, there was a span of 6 bases. The CDR3 spells CSARQSNEKLFF. For the CDR3, the DNA is TGCAGTGCTAGACAATCAAATGAAAAACTGTTTTTT.

A remark on this clonotype: A much more abundant neighbour one base away suggests this may be a read error. The chain couples TRBV20-1 to TRBJ2-3; TRBD2 matches 9 bases. This CDR3 is 15 amino acids long. Germline CDR1 reads DFQATT; CDR2 reads SNEGSKA (reference sequence). With V trimmed by 1 base and J by 4 bases, 6 bases remained unmatched. In DNA form, the CDR3 reads TGCAGTGCTAGAGGATCGCGGGGGGGCGCAGATACGCAGTATTTT. This gives the protein CSARGSRGGADTQYF.

Many counts were recorded for this clonotype. J is TRBJ2-1 and V is TRBV2; possibly TRBD1 for D (6 bases). V dropped 3 bases and J dropped 8 bases, with 8 bases sitting between them. The CDR3 loop spans 12 amino acids. Germline assignment: CDR1 SNHLY and CDR2 FYNNEI. CDR3 loop: CASSDRGHEQFF. The CDR3 bases are TGTGCCAGCAGTGACAGGGGCCATGAGCAGTTCTTC. Drawing the rest from reference TRBV2 and TRBJ2-1, the complete variable domain is EPEVTQTPSHQVTQMGQEVILRCVPISNHLYFYWYRQILGQKVEFLVSFYNNEISEKSEIFDDQFSVERPDGSNFTLKIRSTKLEDSAMYFCASSDRGHEQFFGPGTRLTVL.

There are many counts of this clonotype. The rearrangement uses TRBV7-2 and TRBJ1-6; 7 bases line up with TRBD1. The CDR3 totals 13 residues. Germline CDR1 reads SGHTA; CDR2 reads FQGNSA. Trimming removed 6 bases from V and 7 bases from J; junction bases left unmatched: 3. CDR3 amino acids: CASRTGTNSPLHF. The CDR3 bases are TGTGCCAGCAGGACAGGGACCAATTCACCCCTCCACTTT.

Many counts were recorded for this clonotype. CDR3 amino acids: CAISDPSRTGNEQFF. The DNA of the CDR3 is TGTGCCATCAGTGACCCCTCCCGGACAGGGAATGAGCAGTTCTTC. This chain connects TRBV10-3 to TRBJ2-1, with TRBD1 matching over 8 bases. Trimming cost V 3 bases and J 7 bases; bases outside gene matches: 8. The CDR3 sequence is 15 residues long. Germline CDR1 is ENHRY and CDR2 is SYGVKD.

Comments on this clonotype: A much larger clone differs by one base, so this may be a read error. The gene calls are TRBV10-3 and TRBJ1-4, with D uncertain. The germline V gene encodes CDR1 ENHRY and CDR2 SYGVKD. This CDR3 has 15 residues. Trimming cost V 5 bases and J 7 bases, with 17 bases left between them. This CDR3 reads CAISYSRDGREKLFF. CDR3 DNA sequence: TGTGCCATCAGTTACTCGAGAGATGGACGTGAAAAACTGTTTTTT.

CDR3 region: CASSLGSTNYGYTQYF. In DNA form, the CDR3 reads TGTGCCAGCAGCTTAGGGTCCACGAACTATGGCTACACGCAGTACTTC. The chain has TRBV7-8 and TRBJ2-7; D gene uncertain. The CDR3 length is 16 residues. Germline CDR1 and CDR2: SGHVS and FQNEAQ. V was clipped by 1 base and J by 9 bases, with 22 bases between them.

This clonotype showed up just a few times. The V call is TRBV9, the J call TRBJ2-3; D possibly uses TRBD1 or TRBD2 (5 bases each). From germline, CDR1 is SGDLS and CDR2 YYNGEE. V was clipped by 0 bases and J by 4 bases, with 9 bases between them. The CDR3 has 14 residues. Written as DNA, the CDR3 is TGTGCCAGCAGCGTAGGAGGGGCCCCAGATACGCAGTATTTT. Translating it yields CASSVGGAPDTQYF.